The 16 T cell receptor beta chains presented below share a single source sample, sequenced in a study of CD8+ T cells in alopecia areata. Reverse transcription of extracted RNA yielded cDNA, which provided the sequencing template. Some clones are missing from TCRdb's copy, which holds only in-frame ones; the method was immunoSEQ multiplex PCR. Of around 200,000 clones in the sample, approximately 53% were seen once. Treatment meaning: oral pan-JAK inhibitor, 5-10 mg twice daily. The starting material was CD8+ T cells sorted from blood, obtained at week 24, from a patient treated with tofacitinib. These receptors were obtained from a human donor with alopecia areata.

The chain joins TRBV4-3 to TRBJ2-7; maybe TRBD1 (5 bases). The length of the CDR3 is 15 residues. Trimming left V 1 base short and J 0 bases short, with 10 bases between. Germline CDR1 is LGHNA and CDR2 is YSLEER. This chain's CDR3 is CASSQGRGISYEQYF. The CDR3 DNA is TGCGCCAGCAGCCAAGGAAGGGGTATCTCCTACGAGCAGTACTTC.

This clone was seen a handful of times. V is TRBV5-5 and J is TRBJ2-3, with 7 bases aligning to TRBD1. Germline lookup yields CDR1 SGHKS and CDR2 YYEKEE (reference sequence). This CDR3 region has 16 residues. The trim removed 4 bases at V and 0 bases at J, leaving 8 bases unmatched. CDR3 nucleotides: TGTGCCAGCAGCCCGGACAGGTTCTATAGCACAGATACGCAGTATTTT. Protein sequence: CASSPDRFYSTDTQYF.

This clone was observed a handful of times. V and J are TRBV25-1 and TRBJ2-7, with 7 bases matching TRBD2. Per the germline V gene, CDR1 is MGHDK and CDR2 is SYGVNS. CDR3 length: 14 amino acids. V shed 5 bases, J shed 3 bases, and the junction held 7 bases outside the gene matches. The CDR3 protein is CASSPSGGDYEQYF. The DNA of the CDR3 is TGTGCCAGCAGTCCAAGTGGGGGGGACTACGAGCAGTACTTC.

For this clone: Its ends do not fully match the called genes, so a read error is possible. This chain joins TRBV25-1 and TRBJ1-2; D uncertain. The CDR3 has 14 amino acids. Germline V gene data show CDR1 as MGHDK and CDR2 as SYGVNS. This chain's CDR3 is CASSPRGGRYDYTF. The CDR3 region has the DNA TGTGCCAGCAGTCCCCGAGGAGGGCGCTATGACTACACCTTC.

The rearrangement links TRBV7-9 to TRBJ1-5; tentative D call: TRBD1 (5 bases). CDR1 and CDR2 (germline): SEHNR, FQNEAQ (reference sequence). The CDR3 has 13 amino acids. The germline V and J ends were trimmed by 3 bases and 7 bases, with 10 bases remaining between them. CDR3 DNA: TGTGCCAGCAGCTTTGGGTCAGGGCAGCCCCAGCATTTT. Its protein is CASSFGSGQPQHF.

The chain employs TRBV5-6 and TRBJ1-3, with no clear D. This CDR3 region has 13 residues. V lost 4 bases and J 0 bases, leaving 5 bases between the germline ends. Germline CDR1 reads SGHDT; CDR2 reads YYEEEE. CDR3 nucleotide sequence: TGTGCCAGCAGCCCCACCTCTGGAAACACCATATATTTT. Encoded protein: CASSPTSGNTIYF.

The chain employs TRBV7-8 and TRBJ2-2, with D perhaps TRBD2 (6 bases). This CDR3 is 14 amino acids long. Trimming removed 1 base from V and 5 bases from J, with 8 bases in between. Germline loops: CDR1 SGHVS, CDR2 FQNEAQ. CDR3 loop: CASSLELATGELFF. CDR3 coding DNA: TGTGCCAGCAGCTTAGAGCTAGCGACCGGGGAGCTGTTTTTT.

The chain employs TRBV12-5 and TRBJ2-7; TRBD1 aligns across 8 bases. CDR3 length: 14 amino acids. Per germline, CDR1 LGHNT and CDR2 FRNRAP. Trimming removed 5 bases from V and 2 bases from J; junction bases left unmatched: 5. CDR3 sequence (DNA): TGTGCTAGTGGTCTCGGACAGGGAGCCTACGAGCAGTACTTC. Translated: CASGLGQGAYEQYF.

A few counts support this clone. The J gene is TRBJ2-5, the V gene TRBV29-1, with TRBD1 identical over 10 bases. Near its end, the DNA agrees better with TRBJ2-7, so the J call may be wrong. The CDR3 runs 12 residues. Germline CDR1 and CDR2: SQVTM and ANQGSEA. CDR3 in DNA: TGCAGCGCTCGACAGGGGGCAAGCGAGCAGTACTTC. This encodes CSARQGASEQYF.

V is TRBV30 and J is TRBJ2-7; D not certain. The CDR3 spans 11 residues. V gave up 3 bases and J gave up 4 bases, with 7 bases separating them. Germline CDR1 GTSNPN, CDR2 SVGIG (reference sequence). The CDR3 nucleotides are TGTGCCTGGAGCGAGGAGTACGAGCAGTACTTC. Encoded protein: CAWSEEYEQYF.

In this sample, this clone turned up a few times. The rearrangement uses TRBV30 and TRBJ1-1, with no clear D. V shed 0 bases and J shed 8 bases, with 10 bases lying between them. Germline CDR1 GTSNPN, CDR2 SVGIG (reference sequence). The CDR3 sequence is 12 residues long. CDR3 in DNA: TGTGCCTGGAGTGTTGGGTCTGTCGAAGCTTTCTTT. Protein sequence: CAWSVGSVEAFF.

This clone was counted only a few times. The V and J genes are TRBV19 and TRBJ2-1, with 10 bases lining up with TRBD1. V lost 8 bases and J lost 3; bases outside the gene matches: 4. Per germline, CDR1 LNHDA and CDR2 SQIVND (reference sequence). The CDR3 length is 14 residues. The CDR3: CASADRGLYNEQFF. CDR3 sequence (DNA): TGTGCCAGTGCCGACAGGGGGCTCTACAATGAGCAGTTCTTC. The full variable domain, its missing parts supplied by reference TRBV19 and TRBJ2-1, is DGGITQSPKYLFRKEGQNVTLSCEQNLNHDAMYWYRQDPGQGLRLIYYSQIVNDFQKGDIAEGYSVSREKKESFPLTVTSAQKNPTAFYLCASADRGLYNEQFFGPGTRLTVL.

This chain connects TRBV30 to TRBJ2-1, with D unclear. Germline V lookup: CDR1 GTSNPN, CDR2 SVGIG (reference sequence). V was clipped by 0 bases and J by 5 bases, with 8 bases between them. There are 13 residues in the CDR3. CDR3 protein: CAWSVAGNNEQFF. In nucleotides, the CDR3 is TGTGCCTGGAGTGTGGCAGGCAACAATGAGCAGTTCTTC.

This chain uses TRBV4-3 with TRBJ1-3, with no clear D. The CDR3 is made up of 18 amino acids. Germline V gives CDR1 LGHNA, CDR2 YSLEER. V shed 0 bases and J shed 0 bases, with 15 bases lying between them. The CDR3 DNA is TGCGCCAGCAGCCAAGATCGGGCAGTTGATCGCTCTGGAAACACCATATATTTT. Translation: CASSQDRAVDRSGNTIYF.

V usage is TRBV30 and J usage is TRBJ1-2, with 7 bases fitting TRBD1. The V segment lost 2 bases and the J segment 7 bases; nucleotides outside the gene matches: 13. The CDR3 loop spans 15 amino acids. Germline-derived CDR1 and CDR2 are GTSNPN and SVGIG (reference sequence). The CDR3 reads CAWSLGQSRTGGYTF. Here the CDR3 DNA reads TGTGCCTGGAGTTTGGGACAGTCGAGAACGGGTGGCTACACCTTC.

V gene TRBV6-5 combines with J gene TRBJ1-1, with TRBD1 matching 10 bases. This CDR3 has 14 residues. V lost 4 bases to trimming and J lost 4 bases; unmatched junction nucleotides: 3. Germline V gene sequence: CDR1 MNHEY, CDR2 SVGAGI. The CDR3 DNA sequence: TGTGCCAGCAGTTGGACAGGGGGTCGCACTGAAGCTTTCTTT. Protein: CASSWTGGRTEAFF.